This T cell receptor beta chain is from a study of T cells in Graves' hyperthyroidism and ophthalmopathy. At the level of the study: Peripheral blood was collected at initial diagnosis, before any treatment.

Researchers amplified the TCR beta CDR3 regions from RNA transcripts. Initially, a first-round RT-PCR of the TCR CDR3 employed the HTBI primer set. TCRdb re-called the multiplex PCR reads with MiXCR, one entry per CDR3 protein. The sample yields hundreds of thousands of distinct CDR3 sequences, around 38% seen once. Per the germline V gene, CDR1 is LNHNV and CDR2 is YYDKDF (reference sequence). CDR3 length: 13 amino acids. V shed 3 bases and J shed 3 bases, with 8 bases lying between them. Pregnant or lactating patients were excluded, as were those with uncontrolled infection or other autoimmune disease. In making diagnoses, clinical symptoms, serum thyroxine and TRAb, thyroid ultrasound and orbital computed tomography were all used.

The sequenced sample consisted of blood. The V and J genes are TRBV15 and TRBJ1-2; D is perhaps TRBD1 (6 bases). The TCR sequence derives from a man between 18 and 35 years old with Graves' hyperthyroidism. CDR3 sequence: CATSSGQHYGYTF. The CDR3 nucleotides are TGTGCCACCAGCAGCGGACAGCACTATGGCTACACCTTC.